These 19 T cell receptor beta chains came from one sample sequenced in a study of Graves' ophthalmopathy and Graves' hyperthyroidism. Scientists amplified the TCR beta CDR3 regions from RNA transcripts. Second-round multiplex PCR came after first-round RT-PCR with HTBI primers. TCRdb re-derived calls from the multiplex PCR reads in MiXCR, one entry per CDR3 protein. The table includes 300,000 to 400,000 distinct CDR3 sequences, roughly a sixth detected once. Sequencing was carried out using peripheral blood. Source of these receptors: an adult man with Graves' ophthalmopathy.

This clonotype was seen repeatedly, ten times or more. The CDR3 reads CASRLDRGSQPQHF. DNA of the CDR3: TGTGCCAGCAGACTGGACAGGGGCTCTCAGCCCCAGCATTTT. The J gene is TRBJ1-5, the V gene TRBV6-1, with 9 nucleotides matching TRBD1. The CDR3 runs to 14 residues. V gave up 6 bases and J gave up 6 bases; unmatched junction bases: 6. Germline V lookup: CDR1 MNHNS, CDR2 SASEGT.

This chain links TRBV6-2 or TRBV6-3 with TRBJ2-7, with D perhaps TRBD1 (7 bases). The germline CDR1 and CDR2 sequences are MNHEY and SVGEGT. The V end lost 5 bases, the J end lost 6 bases, and 20 bases lay between the germline ends. CDR3 length equals 15 residues. CDR3 sequence: CASSSPGQPGAEQYF. Here the CDR3 DNA reads TGTGCCAGCAGTAGTCCGGGACAGCCGGGGGCCGAGCAGTACTTC.

This clonotype was counted only a few times. The rearrangement uses TRBV7-2 and TRBJ2-7, with a possible D match to TRBD2 (7 bases). CDR1 and CDR2 (germline): SGHTA, FQGNSA. Trimming took 6 bases from V and 2 from J, leaving 14 bases between them. This CDR3 is built from 14 residues. The CDR3 loop is CASSRGGVTYEQYF. The CDR3 bases are TGTGCCAGCAGTCGAGGGGGGGTAACCTACGAGCAGTACTTC.

This clonotype was detected many times. The chain has TRBV6-2 or TRBV6-3 and TRBJ2-5; tentatively, D is TRBD1 (6 bases). V was pared by 0 bases and J by 4 bases, with 9 bases between. Germline CDR1 is MNHEY and CDR2 is SVGEGT. The length of the CDR3 is 14 residues. The CDR3 is CASSYSPRGETQYF. In DNA form, the CDR3 reads TGTGCCAGCAGTTACTCGCCCAGGGGAGAGACCCAGTACTTC.

This clonotype was counted many times. The rearrangement joins TRBV19 to TRBJ2-5; TRBD1 aligns across 8 bases. CDR1 and CDR2 (germline): LNHDA, SQIVND (reference sequence). Trimming cost V 5 bases and J 6 bases; bases outside gene matches: 8. The CDR3 sequence is 14 residues long. CDR3 in DNA: TGTGCCAGTAGTTCCCGGACAGGGTCGCAGACCCAGTACTTC. Its protein is CASSSRTGSQTQYF.

This clonotype was seen a few times. The junction differs from germline at one of its ends, possibly a read error. This chain links TRBV18 with TRBJ1-2; D is possibly TRBD1 (5 bases). Germline CDR1 KGHSH, CDR2 LQKENI. The CDR3 is 13 amino acids. The CDR3: CASTPGQGDGYTF. The CDR3 DNA sequence: TGTGCCAGCACACCAGGCCAGGGTGATGGCTACACCTTC.

There are many counts of this clonotype. The chain joins TRBV27 to TRBJ1-5; D uncertain. This CDR3 region has 14 residues. V lost 4 bases to trimming and J lost 0 bases, with 7 bases between them. Per germline, CDR1 MNHEY and CDR2 SMNVEV (reference sequence). The CDR3, as DNA: TGTGCCAGCAGTTGGACTTTTAGCAATCAGCCCCAGCATTTT. Amino acid sequence: CASSWTFSNQPQHF.

The rearrangement joins TRBV28 to TRBJ2-5; D is undetermined. This CDR3 region has 14 residues. Germline CDR1 reads MDHEN; CDR2 reads SYDVKM. Trimming removed 8 bases from V and 2 bases from J, with 15 bases in between. The CDR3: CASGAADKQETQYF. The CDR3 DNA reads TGTGCCAGCGGAGCAGCAGACAAGCAAGAGACCCAGTACTTC.

This clonotype has a count of ten or more. V is TRBV28 and J is TRBJ2-4; the D gene is possibly TRBD1 (6 bases). Germline CDR1 is MDHEN and CDR2 is SYDVKM. The CDR3 spans 15 residues. Trimming left V 6 bases short and J 7 bases short, with 19 bases between. DNA for the CDR3: TGTGCCAGCAGCTCCACAGGGAAGGTGGGGAACATTCAGTACTTC. This codes for CASSSTGKVGNIQYF.

There are a few counts of this clonotype. Since a far larger clone is one base different, this is likely a read error. The genes are TRBV5-1 and TRBJ2-7; no reliable D call. Trimming took 6 bases from V and 5 from J, leaving 9 bases between them. Germline lookup yields CDR1 SGHRS and CDR2 YFSETQ. This CDR3 comprises 11 residues. CDR3 loop: CASILSHEQYF. CDR3 DNA: TGCGCCAGCATCTTATCGCACGAGCAGTACTTC.

This clonotype has more than one count but fewer than ten. V is TRBV20-1 and J is TRBJ2-7, with TRBD2 matching 7 bases. V dropped 2 bases and J dropped 2; count of bases not matched to a gene: 9. The germline gives CDR1 DFQATT, CDR2 SNEGSKA (reference sequence). The CDR3 length is 15 residues. The CDR3 protein is CSARPGRDGAYEQYF. The CDR3 DNA reads TGCAGTGCTAGACCGGGGAGGGACGGGGCCTACGAGCAGTACTTC.

The chain joins TRBV20-1 to TRBJ2-5; TRBD2 might be the D (5 bases). Trimming stripped 1 base from V and 9 bases from J, with 15 bases between. The CDR3 runs to 13 residues. In germline, CDR1 is DFQATT, CDR2 SNEGSKA (reference sequence). CDR3 region: CSARGGMQRAQYF. DNA for the CDR3: TGCAGTGCTAGAGGAGGGATGCAAAGGGCCCAGTACTTC.

This clonotype was detected many times. The V call is TRBV7-3, the J call TRBJ2-2, with D unresolved. Germline assignment: CDR1 SGHTA and CDR2 FQGTGA. This CDR3 is 16 amino acids long. The V gene lost 0 bases and the J gene lost 0 bases, with 8 bases spanning the gap. The CDR3 reads CASSLTPYANTGELFF. CDR3 coding DNA: TGTGCCAGCAGCTTAACCCCATACGCGAACACCGGGGAGCTGTTTTTT.

This clonotype was seen many times. J is TRBJ2-7 and V is TRBV6-2 or TRBV6-3; 9 bases map to TRBD1. This CDR3 comprises 15 residues. Germline V CDR1 and CDR2: MNHEY, SVGEGT. The trim removed 6 bases at V and 1 base at J, leaving 7 bases unmatched. The CDR3 DNA follows: TGTGCCAGCAGCCCTATAGGGACAGGGTCCTACGAGCAGTACTTC. Its protein is CASSPIGTGSYEQYF.

CDR3 nucleotides: TGTGCCAGCAGCCACGGACAGGGGGCCGGGGAGCTGTTTTTT. Its translation is CASSHGQGAGELFF. The chain couples TRBV5-8 to TRBJ2-2, with 10 bases fitting TRBD1. The V and J ends lost 4 bases and 6 bases, in that order; junction bases with no gene match: 3. This CDR3 has 14 amino acids. Germline CDR1 and CDR2: SGHTS and YDEGEE.

This clonotype was counted at least ten times. The chain uses TRBV4-1 and TRBJ1-5; D not certain. This CDR3 comprises 17 residues. Trimming took off 1 base at V and 2 bases at J, with 15 bases between the two ends. Germline CDR1 is MGHRA and CDR2 is YSYEKL. CDR3 nucleotides: TGCGCCAGCAGCCAAGCCCTGAGCGGGTTCGGCAATCAGCCCCAGCATTTT. It is translated as CASSQALSGFGNQPQHF.

In this sample, this clonotype turned up many times. The V and J genes are TRBV24-1 and TRBJ2-2; 7 bases are a match to TRBD1. Trimming removed 4 bases from V and 5 bases from J; junction bases left unmatched: 3. The CDR3 runs 14 residues. Looked up from germline, CDR1 is KGHDR and CDR2 is SFDVKD. Here the CDR3 DNA reads TGTGCCACCAGTGAAACAGGGGTTACCGGGGAGCTGTTTTTT. Residues: CATSETGVTGELFF.

The rearrangement joins TRBV28 to TRBJ2-5; D is ambiguous. The ends were cut back, 3 bases at V and 2 bases at J, with 7 bases in the middle. CDR1 and CDR2 from the germline V gene are MDHEN and SYDVKM. The length of the CDR3 is 13 residues. CDR3 DNA: TGTGCCAGCAGTTTCGCTCAGCAAGAGACCCAGTACTTC. Amino acids: CASSFAQQETQYF.

In this sample, this clonotype turned up many times. V is TRBV12-3 or TRBV12-4 and J is TRBJ2-7, with 7 nucleotides matching TRBD2. This CDR3 contains 16 residues. With 2 bases clipped from V and 5 bases from J, the junction kept 12 bases outside the gene matches. The CDR3 nucleotides read TGTGCCAGCAGTTTAATCAGGACTAGGGGCGTCCACGAGCAGTACTTC. Its protein product is CASSLIRTRGVHEQYF.